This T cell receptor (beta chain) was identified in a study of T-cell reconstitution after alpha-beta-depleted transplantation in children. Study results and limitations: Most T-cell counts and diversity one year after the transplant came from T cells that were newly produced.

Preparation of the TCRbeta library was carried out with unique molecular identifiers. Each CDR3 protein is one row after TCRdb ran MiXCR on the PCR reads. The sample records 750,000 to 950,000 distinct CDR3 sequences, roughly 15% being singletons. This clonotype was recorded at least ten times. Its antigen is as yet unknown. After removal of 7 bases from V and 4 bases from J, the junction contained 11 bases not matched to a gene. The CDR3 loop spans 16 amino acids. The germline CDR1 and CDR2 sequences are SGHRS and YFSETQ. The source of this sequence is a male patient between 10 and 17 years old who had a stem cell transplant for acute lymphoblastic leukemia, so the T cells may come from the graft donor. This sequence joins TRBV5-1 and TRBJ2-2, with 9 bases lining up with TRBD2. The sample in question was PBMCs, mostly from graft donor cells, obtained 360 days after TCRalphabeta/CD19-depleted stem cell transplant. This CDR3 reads CASRHGPAGGTGELFF. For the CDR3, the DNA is TGCGCCAGCCGCCATGGGCCAGCGGGAGGCACCGGGGAGCTGTTTTTT.